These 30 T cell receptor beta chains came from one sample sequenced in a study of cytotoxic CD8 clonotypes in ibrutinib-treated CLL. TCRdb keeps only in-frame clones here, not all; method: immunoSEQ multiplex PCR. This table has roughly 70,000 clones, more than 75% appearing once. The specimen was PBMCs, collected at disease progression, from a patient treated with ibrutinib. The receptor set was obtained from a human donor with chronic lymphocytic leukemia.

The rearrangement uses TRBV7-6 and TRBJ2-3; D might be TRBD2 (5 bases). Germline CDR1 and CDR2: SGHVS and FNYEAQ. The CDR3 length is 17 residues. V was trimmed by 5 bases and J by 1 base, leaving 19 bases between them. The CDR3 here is CASSTLHWERRTDTQYF. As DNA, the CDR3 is TGTGCCAGCAGCACCTTGCATTGGGAGCGGCGCACAGATACGCAGTATTTT.

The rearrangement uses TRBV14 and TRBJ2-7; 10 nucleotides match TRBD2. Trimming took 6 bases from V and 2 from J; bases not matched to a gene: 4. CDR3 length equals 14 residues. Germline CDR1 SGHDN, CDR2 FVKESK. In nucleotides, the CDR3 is TGTGCCAGCAGAAATAGCGGGGGGCCCTACGAGCAGTACTTC. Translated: CASRNSGGPYEQYF.

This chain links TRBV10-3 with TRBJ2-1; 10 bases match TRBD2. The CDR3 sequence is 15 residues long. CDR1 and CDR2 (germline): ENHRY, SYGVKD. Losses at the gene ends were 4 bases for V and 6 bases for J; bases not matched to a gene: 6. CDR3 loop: CAISGIAGGGNEQFF. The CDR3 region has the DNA TGTGCCATCAGTGGGATAGCGGGAGGAGGCAATGAGCAGTTCTTC.

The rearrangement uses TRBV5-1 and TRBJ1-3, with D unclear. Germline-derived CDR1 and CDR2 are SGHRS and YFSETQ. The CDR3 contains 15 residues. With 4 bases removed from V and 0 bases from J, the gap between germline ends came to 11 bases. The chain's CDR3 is CASSGAPNSGNTIYF. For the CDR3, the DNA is TGCGCCAGCAGCGGCGCACCCAACTCTGGAAACACCATATATTTT.

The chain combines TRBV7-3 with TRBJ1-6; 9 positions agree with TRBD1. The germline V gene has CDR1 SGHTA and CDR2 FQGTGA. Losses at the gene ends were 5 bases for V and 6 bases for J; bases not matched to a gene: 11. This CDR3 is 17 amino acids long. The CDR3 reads CASSHRRMTGGNSPLHF. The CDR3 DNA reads TGTGCCAGCAGCCATAGACGGATGACAGGGGGTAATTCACCCCTCCACTTT.

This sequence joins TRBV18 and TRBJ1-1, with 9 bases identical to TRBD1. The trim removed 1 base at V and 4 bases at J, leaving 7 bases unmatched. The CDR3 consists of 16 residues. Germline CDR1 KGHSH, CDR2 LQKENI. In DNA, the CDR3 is TGTGCCAGCTCACCACTTCTCCGGGACAGGGTCACTGAAGCTTTCTTT. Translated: CASSPLLRDRVTEAFF.

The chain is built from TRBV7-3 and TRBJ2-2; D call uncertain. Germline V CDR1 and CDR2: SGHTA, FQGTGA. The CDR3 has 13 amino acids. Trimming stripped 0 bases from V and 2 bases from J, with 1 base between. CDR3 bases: TGTGCCAGCAGCTTAACTAACACCGGGGAGCTGTTTTTT. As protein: CASSLTNTGELFF. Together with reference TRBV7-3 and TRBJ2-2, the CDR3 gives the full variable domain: GAGVSQTPSNKVTEKGKYVELRCDPISGHTALYWYRQSLGQGPEFLIYFQGTGAADDSGLPNDRFFAVRPEGSVSTLKIQRTERGDSAVYLCASSLTNTGELFFGEGSRLTVL.

This CDR3 is CASSAGQYYQPQHF. In DNA form, the CDR3 reads TGTGCCAGCAGTGCGGGACAGTATTATCAGCCCCAGCATTTT. This chain joins TRBV6-1 and TRBJ1-5; the match to TRBD1 covers 7 bases. The CDR3 runs to 14 residues. Trimming at V came to 4 bases and at J to 5 bases, leaving 5 bases not matched to a gene. In germline, CDR1 is MNHNS, CDR2 SASEGT.

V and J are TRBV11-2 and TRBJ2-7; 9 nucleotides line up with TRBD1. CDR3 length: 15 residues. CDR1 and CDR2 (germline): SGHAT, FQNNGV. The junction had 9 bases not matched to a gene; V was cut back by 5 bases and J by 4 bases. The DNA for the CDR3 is TGTGCCAGCAGCGCCTACAGGGGGCCATCATACGAGCAGTACTTC. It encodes CASSAYRGPSYEQYF.

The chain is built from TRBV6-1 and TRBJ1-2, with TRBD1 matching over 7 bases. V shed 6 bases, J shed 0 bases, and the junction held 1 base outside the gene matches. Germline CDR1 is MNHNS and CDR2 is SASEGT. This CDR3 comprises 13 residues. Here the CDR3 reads CASRTGTNYGYTF. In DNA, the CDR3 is TGTGCCAGCAGGACAGGGACTAACTATGGCTACACCTTC.

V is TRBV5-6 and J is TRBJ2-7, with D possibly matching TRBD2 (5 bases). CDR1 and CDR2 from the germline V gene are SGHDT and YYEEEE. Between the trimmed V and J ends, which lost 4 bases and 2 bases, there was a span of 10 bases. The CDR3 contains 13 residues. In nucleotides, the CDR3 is TGTGCCAGCAGCCGGACTGCTACCTACGAGCAGTACTTC. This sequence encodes CASSRTATYEQYF.

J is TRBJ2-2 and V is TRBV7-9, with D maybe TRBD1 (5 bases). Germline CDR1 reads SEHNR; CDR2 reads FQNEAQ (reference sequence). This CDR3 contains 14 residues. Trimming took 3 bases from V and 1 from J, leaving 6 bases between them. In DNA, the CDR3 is TGTGCCAGCAGCTTCGGACAGAACACCGGGGAGCTGTTTTTT. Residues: CASSFGQNTGELFF.

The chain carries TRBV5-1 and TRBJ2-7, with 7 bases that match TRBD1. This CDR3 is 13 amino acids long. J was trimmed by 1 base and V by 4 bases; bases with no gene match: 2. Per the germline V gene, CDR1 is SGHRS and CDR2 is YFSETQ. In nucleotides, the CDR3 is TGCGCCAGCAGCCCGGGACAGTCCTACGAGCAGTACTTC. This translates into CASSPGQSYEQYF.

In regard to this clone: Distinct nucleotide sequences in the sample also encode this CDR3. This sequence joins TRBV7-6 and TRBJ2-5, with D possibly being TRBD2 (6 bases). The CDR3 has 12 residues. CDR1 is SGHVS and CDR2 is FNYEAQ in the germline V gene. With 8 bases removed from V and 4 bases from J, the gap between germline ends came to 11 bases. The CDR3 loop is CASGGYGETQYF. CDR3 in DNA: TGTGCCAGCGGGGGGTACGGAGAGACCCAGTACTTC.

The CDR3 nucleotides read TGTGCCAGCAGTACTGGGGGCTTGGATGAAAAACTGTTTTTT. Translated, it gives CASSTGGLDEKLFF. The chain combines TRBV25-1 with TRBJ1-4; D might be TRBD1 (6 bases). CDR3 size: 14 residues. CDR1 and CDR2 (germline): MGHDK, SYGVNS. V gave up 5 bases and J gave up 6 bases, with 13 bases separating them.

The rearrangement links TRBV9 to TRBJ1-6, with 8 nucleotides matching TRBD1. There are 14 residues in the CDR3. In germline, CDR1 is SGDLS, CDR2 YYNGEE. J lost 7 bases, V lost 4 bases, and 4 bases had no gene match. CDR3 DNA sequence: TGTGCCAGCAGCCCAGGGGGCGCAAATTCACCCCTCCACTTT. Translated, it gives CASSPGGANSPLHF.

CDR3 loop: CASSLSTPTGELFF. The CDR3 DNA follows: TGCGCCAGCAGCTTGTCTACACCCACCGGGGAGCTGTTTTTT. The V and J genes are TRBV5-1 and TRBJ2-2; the D is unclear. CDR3 length equals 14 residues. Germline V gene lookup returns CDR1 SGHRS and CDR2 YFSETQ. Trimming shortened V by 1 base and J by 4 bases, and 8 bases separated the two germline ends.

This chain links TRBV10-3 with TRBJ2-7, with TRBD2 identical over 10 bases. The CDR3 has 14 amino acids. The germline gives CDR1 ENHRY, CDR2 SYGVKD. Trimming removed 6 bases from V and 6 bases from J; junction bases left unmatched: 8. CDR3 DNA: TGTGCCATCAGCGATCTAGCGGGAGCCGGCGAGCAGTACTTC. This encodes CAISDLAGAGEQYF.

The CDR3 here is CASSPKETQYF. The CDR3 coding sequence is TGTGCCAGCAGCCCCAAGGAGACCCAGTACTTC. The genes are TRBV7-9 and TRBJ2-5; D gene unclear. CDR1 and CDR2 from the germline V gene are SEHNR and FQNEAQ (reference sequence). CDR3 length: 11 residues. V was clipped by 5 bases and J by 5 bases, with 6 bases between them.

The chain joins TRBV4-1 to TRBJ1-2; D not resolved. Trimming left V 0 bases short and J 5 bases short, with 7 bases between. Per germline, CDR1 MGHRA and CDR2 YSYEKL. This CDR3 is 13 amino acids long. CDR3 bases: TGCGCCAGCAGCCAAGATCGAGTGTATGGCTACACCTTC. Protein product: CASSQDRVYGYTF.

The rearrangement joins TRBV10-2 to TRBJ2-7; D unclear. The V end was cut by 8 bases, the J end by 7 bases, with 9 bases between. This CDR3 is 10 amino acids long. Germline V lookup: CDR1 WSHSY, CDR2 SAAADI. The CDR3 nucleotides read TGCGCCAGCGGCGGAAGGGAGCAGTACTTC. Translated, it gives CASGGREQYF.

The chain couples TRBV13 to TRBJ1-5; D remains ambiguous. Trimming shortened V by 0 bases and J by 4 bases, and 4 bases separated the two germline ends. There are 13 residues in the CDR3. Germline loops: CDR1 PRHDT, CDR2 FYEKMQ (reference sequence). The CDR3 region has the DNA TGTGCCAGCAGCTTAGGGCCGAATCAGCCCCAGCATTTT. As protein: CASSLGPNQPQHF.

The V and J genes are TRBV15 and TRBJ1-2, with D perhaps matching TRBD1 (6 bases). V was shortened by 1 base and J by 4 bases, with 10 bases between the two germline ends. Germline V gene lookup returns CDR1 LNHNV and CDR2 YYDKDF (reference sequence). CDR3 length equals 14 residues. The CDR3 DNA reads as TGTGCCACCAGCAGAGGGGGGGCGATCTATGGCTACACCTTC. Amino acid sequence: CATSRGGAIYGYTF.

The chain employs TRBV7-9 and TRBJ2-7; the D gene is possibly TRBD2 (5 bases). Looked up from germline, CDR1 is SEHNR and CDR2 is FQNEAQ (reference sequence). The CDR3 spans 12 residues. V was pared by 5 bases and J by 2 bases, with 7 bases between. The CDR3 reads CASSPRAYEQYF. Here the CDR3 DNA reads TGTGCCAGCAGCCCGAGGGCCTACGAGCAGTACTTC. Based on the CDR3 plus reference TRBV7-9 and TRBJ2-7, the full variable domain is DTGVSQNPRHKITKRGQNVTFRCDPISEHNRLYWYRQTLGQGPEFLTYFQNEAQLEKSRLLSDRFSAERPKGSFSTLEIQRTEQGDSAMYLCASSPRAYEQYFGPGTRLTVT.

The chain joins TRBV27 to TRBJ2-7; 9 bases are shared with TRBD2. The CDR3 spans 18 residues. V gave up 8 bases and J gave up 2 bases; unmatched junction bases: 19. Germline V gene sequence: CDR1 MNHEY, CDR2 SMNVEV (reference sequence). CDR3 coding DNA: TGTGCCAGCCCCTGGGAACGTTCGTGCTGCGGGAGGGCCTACGAGCAGTACTTC. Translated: CASPWERSCCGRAYEQYF.

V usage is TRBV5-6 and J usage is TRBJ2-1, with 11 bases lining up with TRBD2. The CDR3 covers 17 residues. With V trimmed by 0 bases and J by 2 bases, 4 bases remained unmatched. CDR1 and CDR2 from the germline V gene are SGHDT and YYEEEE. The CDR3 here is CASSLVASGGTYNEQFF. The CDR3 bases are TGTGCCAGCAGCTTGGTGGCTAGCGGGGGGACCTACAATGAGCAGTTCTTC. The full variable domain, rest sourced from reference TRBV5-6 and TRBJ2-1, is DAGVTQSPTHLIKTRGQQVTLRCSPKSGHDTVSWYQQALGQGPQFIFQYYEEEERQRGNFPDRFSGHQFPNYSSELNVNALLLGDSALYLCASSLVASGGTYNEQFFGPGTRLTVL.

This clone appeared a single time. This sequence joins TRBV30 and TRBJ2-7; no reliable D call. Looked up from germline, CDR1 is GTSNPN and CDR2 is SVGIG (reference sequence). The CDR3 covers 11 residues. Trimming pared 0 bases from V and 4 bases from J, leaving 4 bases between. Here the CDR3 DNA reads TGTGCCTGGAGTGTATTGTACGAGCAGTACTTC. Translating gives CAWSVLYEQYF.

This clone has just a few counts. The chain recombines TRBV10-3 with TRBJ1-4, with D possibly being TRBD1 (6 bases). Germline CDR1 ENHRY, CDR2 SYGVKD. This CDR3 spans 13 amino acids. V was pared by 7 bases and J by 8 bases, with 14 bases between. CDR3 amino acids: CAIKGDEGEKLFF. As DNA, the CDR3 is TGTGCCATCAAGGGGGATGAAGGCGAAAAACTGTTTTTT.

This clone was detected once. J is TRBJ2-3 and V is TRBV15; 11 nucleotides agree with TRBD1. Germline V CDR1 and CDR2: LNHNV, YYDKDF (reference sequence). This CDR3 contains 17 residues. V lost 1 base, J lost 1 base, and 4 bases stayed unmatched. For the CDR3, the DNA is TGTGCCACCAGCAGAGGGGGACAGGGGGGGCGCACAGATACGCAGTATTTT. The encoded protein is CATSRGGQGGRTDTQYF.

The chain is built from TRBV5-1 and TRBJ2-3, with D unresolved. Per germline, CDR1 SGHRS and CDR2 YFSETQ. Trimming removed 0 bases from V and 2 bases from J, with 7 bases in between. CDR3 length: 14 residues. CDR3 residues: CASSLEQNTDTQYF. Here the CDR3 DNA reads TGCGCCAGCAGCTTGGAACAGAACACAGATACGCAGTATTTT.